The 25 T cell receptor beta chains presented below share a single source sample, sequenced in a study of blood T cell repertoires in COVID-19. Only in-frame clones appear in the TCRdb table, and some are missing; sequencing was by immunoSEQ multiplex PCR. The table shows about 75,000 clones, with around 90% occurring only once. The specimen sequenced was peripheral blood. These receptors were collected from a human donor in a cohort sampled during active COVID-19.

The CDR3 region is CASSFQARVDSYEQYF. The CDR3 DNA reads as TGTGCCAGCAGCTTTCAAGCTCGCGTCGACTCCTACGAGCAGTACTTC. The chain recombines TRBV5-5 with TRBJ2-7; D is unclear. The V gene lost 2 bases and the J gene lost 0 bases, with 15 bases spanning the gap. The germline gives CDR1 SGHKS, CDR2 YYEKEE (reference sequence). The CDR3 spans 16 residues.

This clone has only one observation. V gene TRBV11-2 combines with J gene TRBJ2-3; 11 bases line up with TRBD2. Trimming removed 5 bases from V and 0 bases from J; junction bases left unmatched: 4. The CDR3 runs 16 residues. The germline V gene has CDR1 SGHAT and CDR2 FQNNGV. The CDR3 is CASSLGLAVSTDTQYF. CDR3 coding DNA: TGTGCCAGCAGCCTGGGACTAGCGGTTAGCACAGATACGCAGTATTTT.

The V gene is TRBV5-1, the J gene TRBJ2-5; D not resolved. There are 12 residues in the CDR3. V was pared by 5 bases and J by 5 bases, with 10 bases between. Per germline, CDR1 SGHRS and CDR2 YFSETQ. CDR3 in DNA: TGCGCCAGCAGAGAGTCATGGGAGACCCAGTACTTC. The encoded protein is CASRESWETQYF.

This sequence joins TRBV6-5 and TRBJ2-2; 7 nucleotides line up with TRBD1. Per the germline V gene, CDR1 is MNHEY and CDR2 is SVGAGI. The CDR3 length is 14 residues. The V and J ends lost 6 bases and 5 bases, in that order; junction bases with no gene match: 6. The CDR3 region is CASRRTGRTGELFF. In DNA, the CDR3 is TGTGCCAGCAGGAGGACAGGTCGTACCGGGGAGCTGTTTTTT.

V and J are TRBV7-2 and TRBJ2-6; possible D gene TRBD2, 6 bases. From germline, CDR1 is SGHTA and CDR2 FQGNSA. CDR3 size: 15 residues. V was trimmed by 5 bases and J by 1 base, leaving 9 bases between them. CDR3 bases: TGTGCCAGCAGCCGGGGACTTTCTGGGGCCAACGTCCTGACTTTC. This translates into CASSRGLSGANVLTF.

This rearrangement joins TRBV6-5 to TRBJ1-2; maybe TRBD1 (6 bases). The V end was cut by 7 bases, the J end by 2 bases, with 17 bases between. From germline, CDR1 is MNHEY and CDR2 SVGAGI. CDR3 length: 15 amino acids. In DNA, the CDR3 is TGTGCCAGCATCCGGGAACGAGGACAGAACTATGGCTACACCTTC. Its translation: CASIRERGQNYGYTF.

This chain connects TRBV5-4 to TRBJ2-5, with D hard to call. CDR3 length equals 15 residues. Germline-derived CDR1 and CDR2 are SGHNT and YYREEE (reference sequence). V was shortened by 4 bases and J by 1 base, with 14 bases between the two germline ends. The CDR3 DNA is TGTGCCAGCAGCCATCCGACTTTGACCCAAGAGACCCAGTACTTC. Its protein product is CASSHPTLTQETQYF.

This clone showed up just once. The gene calls are TRBV6-5 and TRBJ1-1, with D possibly matching TRBD1 (5 bases). The germline V gene encodes CDR1 MNHEY and CDR2 SVGAGI. The CDR3 spans 13 residues. Trimming left V 6 bases short and J 1 base short, with 9 bases between. DNA for the CDR3: TGTGCCAGCAGCTACGACAGGAACACTGAAGCTTTCTTT. Encoded protein: CASSYDRNTEAFF.

V and J are TRBV5-1 and TRBJ2-1, with TRBD2 identical over 8 bases. Trimming cost V 4 bases and J 0 bases; bases outside gene matches: 3. Germline lookup yields CDR1 SGHRS and CDR2 YFSETQ. There are 15 residues in the CDR3. The CDR3 DNA sequence: TGCGCCAGCAGCCAAAGCGGGAGCTCCTACAATGAGCAGTTCTTC. This encodes CASSQSGSSYNEQFF.

This clone was recorded a few times. V usage is TRBV28 and J usage is TRBJ1-6, with TRBD1 as a possible D gene (5 bases). Between the trimmed V and J ends, which lost 5 bases and 4 bases, there was a span of 12 bases. This CDR3 contains 15 residues. In germline, CDR1 is MDHEN, CDR2 SYDVKM. The CDR3 DNA is TGTGCCAGCAGTCCCCAGGGTACATATAATTCACCCCTCCACTTT. Translated: CASSPQGTYNSPLHF.

This clone appeared a single time. The CDR3 region has the DNA TGTGCCAGCAGTATCCGTAACGAGCAGTACTTC. It translates to CASSIRNEQYF. The J gene is TRBJ2-7, the V gene TRBV12-3 or TRBV12-4; no definite D call. This CDR3 region has 11 residues. The V end lost 5 bases, the J end lost 5 bases, and 7 bases lay between the germline ends.

The chain carries TRBV7-8 and TRBJ1-1; D call uncertain. This CDR3 comprises 15 residues. Trimming shortened V by 5 bases and J by 6 bases, and 19 bases separated the two germline ends. Looked up from germline, CDR1 is SGHVS and CDR2 is FQNEAQ. Here the CDR3 reads CASSPSGLLLPEAFF. DNA for the CDR3: TGTGCCAGCAGCCCTAGTGGGTTGCTCCTACCTGAAGCTTTCTTT.

In its sample, this clone was seen once. The rearrangement joins TRBV5-1 to TRBJ1-5, with D maybe TRBD1 (5 bases). V lost 4 bases, J lost 2 bases, and 10 bases lay in between. Germline V gene data show CDR1 as SGHRS and CDR2 as YFSETQ. This CDR3 has 14 residues. The CDR3 protein is CASSTGTGNQPQHF. CDR3 sequence (DNA): TGCGCCAGCAGCACCGGGACTGGCAATCAGCCCCAGCATTTT.

The genes are TRBV3-1 (or the pseudogene TRBV3-2) and TRBJ1-2; a weak D match, TRBD1 (6 bases). The CDR3 extends over 15 amino acids. Trimming removed 1 base from V and 2 bases from J, with 11 bases in between. Germline lookup yields CDR1 LGHDT and CDR2 YNNKEL (reference sequence). The CDR3 nucleotides read TGTGCCAGCAGCCAAGGGACAGCGGGAAACTATGGCTACACCTTC. This codes for CASSQGTAGNYGYTF.

For this clone: Other DNA variants within this sample encode the same CDR3. The V gene is TRBV6-5, the J gene TRBJ1-1; no reliable D call. CDR3 length: 13 residues. V lost 2 bases and J lost 1, with 5 bases in between. Germline V gives CDR1 MNHEY, CDR2 SVGAGI. The CDR3 sequence is CASSYTQNTEAFF. CDR3 nucleotide sequence: TGTGCCAGCAGTTACACACAGAACACTGAAGCTTTCTTT.

The gene calls are TRBV5-1 and TRBJ1-5, with D hard to call. Germline CDR1 and CDR2: SGHRS and YFSETQ. The length of the CDR3 is 14 residues. V was trimmed by 5 bases and J by 2 bases, leaving 11 bases between them. The CDR3 region is CASSPGSGNQPQHF. Written as DNA, the CDR3 is TGCGCCAGCAGTCCGGGGAGTGGCAATCAGCCCCAGCATTTT.

The V and J genes are TRBV18 and TRBJ2-5; D gene uncertain. Germline V gives CDR1 KGHSH, CDR2 LQKENI. The CDR3 totals 15 residues. Trimming pared 0 bases from V and 1 base from J, leaving 9 bases between. Written as DNA, the CDR3 is TGTGCCAGCTCACCACCGATCTGGGCCCAAGAGACCCAGTACTTC. This sequence encodes CASSPPIWAQETQYF.

This chain connects TRBV19 to TRBJ2-4, with 14 bases fitting TRBD2. The germline V gene has CDR1 LNHDA and CDR2 SQIVND (reference sequence). Losses at the gene ends were 4 bases for V and 3 bases for J; bases not matched to a gene: 14. This CDR3 region has 20 residues. CDR3 amino acids: CASSTLGGTSGRVVKNIQYF. CDR3 coding DNA: TGTGCCAGTAGTACCCTCGGGGGGACTAGCGGGAGAGTGGTCAAAAACATTCAGTACTTC.

J is TRBJ1-5 and V is TRBV28; TRBD1 aligns across 8 bases. CDR1 is MDHEN, CDR2 SYDVKM, per germline. The CDR3 spans 14 residues. V shed 2 bases, J shed 5 bases, and the junction held 2 bases outside the gene matches. Written as DNA, the CDR3 is TGTGCCAGCAGTTTAGGGACAGGCTATCAGCCCCAGCATTTT. This codes for CASSLGTGYQPQHF.

The chain combines TRBV5-4 with TRBJ1-2, with D unclear. CDR1 is SGHNT and CDR2 is YYREEE in the germline V gene (reference sequence). The CDR3 runs 15 residues. Between the trimmed V and J ends, which lost 1 base and 0 bases, there was a span of 10 bases. CDR3 amino acids: CASSLSGGTNYGYTF. The CDR3 DNA sequence: TGTGCCAGCAGCTTGTCAGGAGGGACTAACTATGGCTACACCTTC.

The rearrangement uses TRBV23-1 and TRBJ1-4; D is uncertain. TRBV23-1 is flagged as an ORF with uncertain function. The CDR3 extends over 15 amino acids. V was shortened by 6 bases and J by 5 bases, with 16 bases between the two germline ends. CDR3 DNA sequence: TGCGCCAGCAGACTAACAACTCCGGGGAATGAAAAACTGTTTTTT. Residues: CASRLTTPGNEKLFF.

This chain joins TRBV6-5 and TRBJ2-3, with 8 bases fitting TRBD2. The junction had 2 bases not matched to a gene; V was cut back by 5 bases and J by 1 base. The CDR3 extends over 14 amino acids. Germline-derived CDR1 and CDR2 are MNHEY and SVGAGI. CDR3 loop: CASSTSGRTDTQYF. CDR3 nucleotides: TGTGCCAGCAGTACTAGCGGACGCACAGATACGCAGTATTTT.

This sequence joins TRBV10-3 and TRBJ1-2; tentatively, D is TRBD1 (5 bases). Germline CDR1 reads ENHRY; CDR2 reads SYGVKD. Trimming removed 4 bases from V and 3 bases from J, with 12 bases in between. The CDR3 totals 14 residues. In DNA, the CDR3 is TGTGCCATCAGTGTAGGGCAGGGTGACTATGGCTACACCTTC. This encodes CAISVGQGDYGYTF.

The chain carries TRBV19 and TRBJ2-3, with TRBD2 matching 8 bases. The CDR3 is 15 residues long. Trimming took 3 bases from V and 4 from J; bases not matched to a gene: 6. Germline loops: CDR1 LNHDA, CDR2 SQIVND (reference sequence). The chain's CDR3 is CASSIREGVADTQYF. CDR3 DNA: TGTGCCAGTAGTATTCGGGAGGGCGTCGCAGATACGCAGTATTTT.

This chain links TRBV4-1 with TRBJ2-7, with a possible D match to TRBD2 (6 bases). CDR1 and CDR2 (germline): MGHRA, YSYEKL. Trimming cost V 3 bases and J 2 bases, with 8 bases left between them. The CDR3 loop spans 13 amino acids. The CDR3 region is CASSQRETYEQYF. In DNA, the CDR3 is TGCGCCAGCAGCCAGCGGGAAACCTACGAGCAGTACTTC.